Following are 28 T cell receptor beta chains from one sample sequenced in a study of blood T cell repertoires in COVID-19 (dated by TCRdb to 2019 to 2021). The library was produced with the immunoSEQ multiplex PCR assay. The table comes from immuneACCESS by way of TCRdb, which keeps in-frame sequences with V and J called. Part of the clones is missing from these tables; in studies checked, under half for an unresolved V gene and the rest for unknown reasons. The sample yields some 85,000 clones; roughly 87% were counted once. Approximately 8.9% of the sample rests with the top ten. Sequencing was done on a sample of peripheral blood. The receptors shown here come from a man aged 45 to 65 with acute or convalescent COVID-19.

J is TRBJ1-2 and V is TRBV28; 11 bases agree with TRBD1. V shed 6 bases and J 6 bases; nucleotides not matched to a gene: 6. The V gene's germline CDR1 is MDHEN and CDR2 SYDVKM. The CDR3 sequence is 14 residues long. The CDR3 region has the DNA TGTGCCAGCAGGTCCGGACAGGGGGCCGATGGCTACACCTTC. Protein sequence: CASRSGQGADGYTF.

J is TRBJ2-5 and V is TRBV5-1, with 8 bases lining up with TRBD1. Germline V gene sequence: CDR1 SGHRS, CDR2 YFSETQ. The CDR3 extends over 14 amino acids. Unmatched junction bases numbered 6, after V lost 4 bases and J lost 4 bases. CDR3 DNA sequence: TGCGCCAGCAGCCCCGGACAGGGACGAGAGACCCAGTACTTC. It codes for CASSPGQGRETQYF.

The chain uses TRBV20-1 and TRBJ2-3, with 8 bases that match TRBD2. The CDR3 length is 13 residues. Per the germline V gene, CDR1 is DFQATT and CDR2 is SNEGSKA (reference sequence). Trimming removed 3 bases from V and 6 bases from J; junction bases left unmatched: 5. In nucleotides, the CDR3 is TGCAGTGCTAGTAGCGGGGCCACGGATACGCAGTATTTT. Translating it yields CSASSGATDTQYF.

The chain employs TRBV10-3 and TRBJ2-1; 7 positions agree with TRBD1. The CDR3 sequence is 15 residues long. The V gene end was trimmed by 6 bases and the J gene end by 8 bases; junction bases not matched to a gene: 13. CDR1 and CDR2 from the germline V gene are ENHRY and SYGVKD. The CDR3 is CAISQDRVRVDEQFF. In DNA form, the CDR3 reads TGTGCCATCAGCCAAGACAGGGTCAGGGTTGATGAGCAGTTCTTC.

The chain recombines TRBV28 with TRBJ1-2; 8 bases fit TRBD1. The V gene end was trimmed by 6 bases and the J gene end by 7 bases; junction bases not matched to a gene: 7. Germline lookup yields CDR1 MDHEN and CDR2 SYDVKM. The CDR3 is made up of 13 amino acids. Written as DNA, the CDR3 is TGTGCCAGCAGGAGACAGGGGAAGGCTGGCTACACCTTC. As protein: CASRRQGKAGYTF.

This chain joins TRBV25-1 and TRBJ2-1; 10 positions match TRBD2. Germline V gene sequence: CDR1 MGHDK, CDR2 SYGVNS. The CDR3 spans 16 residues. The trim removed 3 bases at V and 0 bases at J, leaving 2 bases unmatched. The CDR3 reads CASSDSSGGSYNEQFF. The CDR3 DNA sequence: TGTGCCAGCAGTGACTCTAGCGGGGGCTCCTACAATGAGCAGTTCTTC.

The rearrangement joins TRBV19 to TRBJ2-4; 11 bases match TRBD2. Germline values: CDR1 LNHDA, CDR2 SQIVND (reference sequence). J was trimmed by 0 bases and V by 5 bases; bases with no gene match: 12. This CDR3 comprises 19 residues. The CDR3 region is CASSFGASGGLLAKNIQYF. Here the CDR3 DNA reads TGTGCCAGTAGTTTTGGGGCTAGCGGGGGGCTTCTAGCCAAAAACATTCAGTACTTC. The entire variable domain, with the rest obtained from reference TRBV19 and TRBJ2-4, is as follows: DGGITQSPKYLFRKEGQNVTLSCEQNLNHDAMYWYRQDPGQGLRLIYYSQIVNDFQKGDIAEGYSVSREKKESFPLTVTSAQKNPTAFYLCASSFGASGGLLAKNIQYFGAGTRLSVL.

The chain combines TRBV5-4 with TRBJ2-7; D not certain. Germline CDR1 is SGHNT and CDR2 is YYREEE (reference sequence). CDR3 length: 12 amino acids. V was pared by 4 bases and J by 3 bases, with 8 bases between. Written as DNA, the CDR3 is TGTGCCAGCAGCCTCGAGAGCTACGAGCAGTACTTC. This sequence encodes CASSLESYEQYF.

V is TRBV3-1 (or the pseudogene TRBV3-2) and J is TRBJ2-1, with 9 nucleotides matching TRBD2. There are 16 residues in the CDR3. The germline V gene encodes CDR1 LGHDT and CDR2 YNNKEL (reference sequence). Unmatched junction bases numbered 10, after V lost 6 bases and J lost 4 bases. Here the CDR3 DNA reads TGTGCCAGCAGAAGTTATAGCGGGGGCTTATACAATGAGCAGTTCTTC. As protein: CASRSYSGGLYNEQFF.

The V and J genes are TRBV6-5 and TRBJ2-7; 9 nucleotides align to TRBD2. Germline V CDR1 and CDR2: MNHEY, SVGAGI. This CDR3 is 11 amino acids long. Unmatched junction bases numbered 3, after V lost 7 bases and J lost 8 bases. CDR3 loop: CASTLAGKQYF. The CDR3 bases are TGTGCCAGCACCCTAGCGGGGAAGCAGTACTTC.

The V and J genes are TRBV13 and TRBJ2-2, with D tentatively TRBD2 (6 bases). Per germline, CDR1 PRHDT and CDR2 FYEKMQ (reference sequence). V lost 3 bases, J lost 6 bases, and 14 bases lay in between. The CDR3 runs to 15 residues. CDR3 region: CASSLGLTRSGELFF. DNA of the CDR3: TGTGCCAGCAGCTTGGGACTGACTAGATCCGGGGAGCTGTTTTTT.

The chain's CDR3 is CASSLSGSGNTIYF. The CDR3 nucleotides are TGCGCCAGCAGCTTATCCGGCTCTGGAAACACCATATATTTT. J is TRBJ1-3 and V is TRBV5-1, with D unclear. The germline V and J ends were trimmed by 2 bases and 0 bases, with 6 bases remaining between them. The CDR3 spans 14 residues. Germline V gene sequence: CDR1 SGHRS, CDR2 YFSETQ.

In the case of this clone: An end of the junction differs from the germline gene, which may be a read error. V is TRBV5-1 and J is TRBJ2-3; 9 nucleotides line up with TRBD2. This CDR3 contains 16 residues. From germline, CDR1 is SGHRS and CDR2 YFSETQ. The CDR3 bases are TGCGCCCGCAGCTGGGCCGGGCGGGGGGGAGCAGATACGCAGTATTTT. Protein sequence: CARSWAGRGGADTQYF.

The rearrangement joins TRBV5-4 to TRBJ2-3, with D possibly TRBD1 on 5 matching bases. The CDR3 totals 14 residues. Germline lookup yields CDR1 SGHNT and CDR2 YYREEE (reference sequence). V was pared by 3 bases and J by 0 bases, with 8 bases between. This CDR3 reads CASSSRASTDTQYF. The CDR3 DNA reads TGTGCCAGCAGCTCCAGGGCTAGCACAGATACGCAGTATTTT.

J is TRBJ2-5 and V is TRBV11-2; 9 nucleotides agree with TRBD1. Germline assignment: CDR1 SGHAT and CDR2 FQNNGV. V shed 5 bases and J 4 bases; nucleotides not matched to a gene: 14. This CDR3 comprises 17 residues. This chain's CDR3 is CASSVTGTGHRLETQYF. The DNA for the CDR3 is TGTGCCAGCAGCGTTACCGGGACAGGGCATCGTTTAGAGACCCAGTACTTC.

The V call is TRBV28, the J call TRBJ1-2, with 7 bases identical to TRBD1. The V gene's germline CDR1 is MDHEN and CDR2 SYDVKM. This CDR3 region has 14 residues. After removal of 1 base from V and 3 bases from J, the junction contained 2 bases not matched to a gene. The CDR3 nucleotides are TGTGCCAGCAGTTTATTTACAGGGGACTATGGCTACACCTTC. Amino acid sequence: CASSLFTGDYGYTF.

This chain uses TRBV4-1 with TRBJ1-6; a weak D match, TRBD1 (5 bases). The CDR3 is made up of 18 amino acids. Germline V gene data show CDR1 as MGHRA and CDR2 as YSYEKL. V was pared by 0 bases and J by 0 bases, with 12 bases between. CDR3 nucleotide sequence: TGCGCCAGCAGCCAAGATGTCCAGGGCTTCTCCTATAATTCACCCCTCCACTTT. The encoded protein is CASSQDVQGFSYNSPLHF.

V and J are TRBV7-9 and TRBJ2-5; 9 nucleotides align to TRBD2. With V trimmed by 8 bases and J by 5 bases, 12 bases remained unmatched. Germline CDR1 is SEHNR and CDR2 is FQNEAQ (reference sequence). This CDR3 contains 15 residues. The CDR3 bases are TGTGCCAGCCCTTGGCGGGGGGGCCGTCTGGAGACCCAGTACTTC. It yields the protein CASPWRGGRLETQYF.

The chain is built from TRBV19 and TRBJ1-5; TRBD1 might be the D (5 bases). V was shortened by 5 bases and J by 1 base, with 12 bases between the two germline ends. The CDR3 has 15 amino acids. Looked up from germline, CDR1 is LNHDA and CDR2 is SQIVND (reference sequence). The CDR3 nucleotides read TGTGCCAGTAGTCTCGGGGGAATAAGCAATCAGCCCCAGCATTTT. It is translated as CASSLGGISNQPQHF.

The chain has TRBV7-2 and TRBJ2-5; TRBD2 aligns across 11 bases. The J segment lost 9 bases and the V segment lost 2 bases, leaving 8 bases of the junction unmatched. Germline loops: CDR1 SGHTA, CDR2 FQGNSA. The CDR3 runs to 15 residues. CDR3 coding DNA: TGTGCCAGCAGCTTAAGAGGGACTAGCGGCTTCGCCCAGTACTTC. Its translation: CASSLRGTSGFAQYF.

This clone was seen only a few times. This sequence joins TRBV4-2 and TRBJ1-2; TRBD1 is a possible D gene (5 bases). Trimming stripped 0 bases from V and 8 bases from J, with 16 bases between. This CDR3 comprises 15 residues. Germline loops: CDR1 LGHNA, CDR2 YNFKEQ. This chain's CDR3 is CASSQDLAGSGGYTF. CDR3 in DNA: TGTGCCAGCAGCCAAGATTTGGCAGGGTCTGGAGGCTACACCTTC.

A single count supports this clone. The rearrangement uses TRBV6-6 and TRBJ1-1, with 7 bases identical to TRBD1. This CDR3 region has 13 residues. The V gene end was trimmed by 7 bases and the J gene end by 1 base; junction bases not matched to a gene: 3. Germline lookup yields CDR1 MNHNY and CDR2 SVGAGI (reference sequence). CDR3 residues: CASTPGGNTEAFF. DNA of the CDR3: TGTGCCAGCACCCCAGGGGGGAACACTGAAGCTTTCTTT.

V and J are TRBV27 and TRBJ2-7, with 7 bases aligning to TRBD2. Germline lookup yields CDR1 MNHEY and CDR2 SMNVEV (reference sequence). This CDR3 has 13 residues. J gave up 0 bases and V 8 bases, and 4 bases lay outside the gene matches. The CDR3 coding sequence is TGTGCCAGCCGTACGGGGGGCTCCTACGAGCAGTACTTC. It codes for CASRTGGSYEQYF.

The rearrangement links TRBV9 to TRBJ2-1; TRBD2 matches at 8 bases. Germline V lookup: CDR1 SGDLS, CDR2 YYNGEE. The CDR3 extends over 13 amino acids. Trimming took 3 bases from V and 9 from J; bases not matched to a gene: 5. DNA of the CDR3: TGTGCCAGCAGCGCCACTAGCGGCGGTGAGCAGTTCTTC. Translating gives CASSATSGGEQFF.

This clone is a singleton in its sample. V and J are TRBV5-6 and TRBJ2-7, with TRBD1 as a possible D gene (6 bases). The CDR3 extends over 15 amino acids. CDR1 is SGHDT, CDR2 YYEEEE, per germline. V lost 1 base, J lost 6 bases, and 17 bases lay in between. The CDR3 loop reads CASSLYFQGHPEQYF. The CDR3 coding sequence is TGTGCCAGCAGCTTGTACTTTCAGGGACATCCCGAGCAGTACTTC.

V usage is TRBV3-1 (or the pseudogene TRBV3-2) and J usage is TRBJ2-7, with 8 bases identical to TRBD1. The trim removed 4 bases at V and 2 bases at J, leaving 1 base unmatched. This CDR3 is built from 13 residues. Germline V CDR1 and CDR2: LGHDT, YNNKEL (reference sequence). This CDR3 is CASSPQGAYEQYF. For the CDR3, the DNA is TGTGCCAGCAGCCCACAGGGGGCCTACGAGCAGTACTTC.

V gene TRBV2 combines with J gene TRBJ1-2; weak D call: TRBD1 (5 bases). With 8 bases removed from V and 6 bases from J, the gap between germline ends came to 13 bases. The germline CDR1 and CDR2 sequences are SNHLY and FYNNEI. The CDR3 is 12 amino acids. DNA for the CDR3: TGTGCCAGCCGACTTGCGGGGGATGGCTACACCTTC. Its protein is CASRLAGDGYTF.

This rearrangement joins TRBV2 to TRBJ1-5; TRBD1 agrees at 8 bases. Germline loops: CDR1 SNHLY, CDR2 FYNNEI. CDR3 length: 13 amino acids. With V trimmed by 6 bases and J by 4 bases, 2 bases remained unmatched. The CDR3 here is CASSRTGNQPQHF. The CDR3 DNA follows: TGTGCCAGCAGCCGGACAGGGAATCAGCCCCAGCATTTT.